The rows below give T cell receptor beta chains drawn from one sample of a study of OX40 agonist ivuxolimab in advanced cancers. Assay: immunoSEQ multiplex PCR; the TCRdb copy retains only in-frame clones and omits some. The top ten hold roughly 6.9% of the sample, which has nearly 80,000 clones, 91% seen once. Sequences were derived from CD4+ or CD8+ T cells sorted from blood, sampled in a trial of the OX40 agonist ivuxolimab. These receptors all come from an adult with an advanced solid tumor such as melanoma, head and neck, liver or kidney cancer. The CDR3 runs from the conserved cysteine through the conserved F or W. D genes are given only for firm matches. Expanded clones are given a class, and other clones once, few, many or no size at all.

clone_size	j_call	v_call	d_call	cdr3_aa	cdr3_nt
.	TRBJ2-7	TRBV30	TRBD2	CASTGLAVNGYEQYF	TGTGCCTCTACAGGACTAGCGGTCAACGGATACGAGCAGTACTTC
few	TRBJ1-1	TRBV19	TRBD1	CASSTRQGANTEAFF	TGTGCCAGTAGTACTCGACAGGGTGCGAACACTGAAGCTTTCTTT
.	TRBJ2-2	TRBV6-5	.	CASSYSPAGGPGELFF	TGTGCCAGCAGTTACTCCCCAGCGGGCGGCCCCGGGGAGCTGTTTTTT
.	TRBJ1-5	TRBV7-9	TRBD1	CASSADRVNQPQHF	TGTGCCAGCAGCGCGGACAGGGTCAATCAGCCCCAGCATTTT
.	TRBJ1-4	TRBV6-1	TRBD1	CASSAKDRSLFF	TGTGCCAGCAGTGCAAAGGACAGGTCTCTGTTTTTT
.	TRBJ1-1	TRBV27	.	CASSLPGGDTEAFF	TGTGCCAGCAGTTTACCCGGGGGGGACACTGAAGCTTTCTTT
.	TRBJ1-1	TRBV4-2	.	CASRPREGNTEAFF	TGTGCCAGCAGGCCCAGGGAAGGGAACACTGAAGCTTTCTTT
.	TRBJ2-2	TRBV10-3	.	CAISVGTGELFF	TGTGCCATCAGTGTGGGTACCGGGGAGCTGTTTTTT
.	TRBJ1-1	TRBV7-2	.	CASSLFGSVNTEAFF	TGTGCCAGCAGCTTATTTGGGTCGGTGAACACTGAAGCTTTCTTT
.	TRBJ2-1	TRBV5-4	.	CASSGTSSEQFF	TGTGCCAGCAGCGGAACTAGCTCCGAGCAGTTCTTC
.	TRBJ1-1	TRBV7-3	.	CASSLKGHTEAFF	TGTGCCAGCAGCTTAAAGGGACACACTGAAGCTTTCTTT
.	TRBJ2-1	TRBV7-6	TRBD2	CASSLAGLAVNNEQFF	TGTGCCAGCAGCTTAGCTGGGCTAGCGGTTAACAATGAGCAGTTCTTC
.	TRBJ2-7	TRBV6-1	TRBD1	CASSEGTGNYEQYF	TGTGCCAGCAGTGAAGGGACAGGAAACTACGAGCAGTACTTC
few	TRBJ1-5	TRBV11-2	.	CASSLDLGGPQHF	TGTGCCAGCAGCTTAGATCTGGGGGGGCCCCAGCATTTT
once	TRBJ1-2	TRBV27	.	CASSWTADYGYTF	TGTGCCAGCAGTTGGACAGCCGACTATGGCTACACCTTC
.	TRBJ2-5	TRBV5-1	.	CASSSQGRQETQYF	TGCGCCAGCAGCTCGCAGGGGCGGCAAGAGACCCAGTACTTC
.	TRBJ1-5	TRBV6-5	.	CASSYDPLGSNQPQHF	TGTGCCAGCAGTTACGATCCCCTAGGGAGCAATCAGCCCCAGCATTTT
.	TRBJ1-1	TRBV25-1	TRBD1	CASSAYRGVSTEAFF	TGTGCCAGCAGTGCCTACAGGGGTGTGAGCACTGAAGCTTTCTTT
.	TRBJ1-1	TRBV7-3	.	CASSPDGLNTEAFF	TGTGCCAGCAGCCCGGACGGGTTGAACACTGAAGCTTTCTTT
.	TRBJ2-1	TRBV15	TRBD1	CATSRDRQGSGEQFF	TGTGCCACCAGCAGAGATCGACAGGGAAGTGGGGAGCAGTTCTTC
.	TRBJ2-1	TRBV18	.	CASSPPGALSSYNEQFF	TGTGCCAGCTCACCACCCGGCGCGCTCAGCTCCTACAATGAGCAGTTCTTC
.	TRBJ2-2	TRBV5-1	.	CASSLAMAGELFF	TGCGCCAGCAGCTTGGCCATGGCAGGGGAGCTGTTTTTT
.	TRBJ1-1	TRBV19	.	CASSVRPGMNTEAFF	TGTGCCAGTAGTGTCCGCCCAGGGATGAACACTGAAGCTTTCTTT
.	TRBJ2-7	TRBV23-1	TRBD1	CASRDRAPGHNSSYEQYF	TGCGCCAGCAGAGACAGGGCTCCGGGACACAACAGCTCCTACGAGCAGTACTTC
once	TRBJ2-7	TRBV5-8	.	CASTGSRREGGRSDEQYF	TGTGCCAGCACCGGATCTCGTCGCGAGGGGGGCAGATCCGACGAGCAGTACTTC
.	TRBJ2-3	TRBV15	TRBD2	CATSRDTTSGRTDTQYF	TGTGCCACCAGCAGAGATACGACTAGCGGACGCACAGATACGCAGTATTTT